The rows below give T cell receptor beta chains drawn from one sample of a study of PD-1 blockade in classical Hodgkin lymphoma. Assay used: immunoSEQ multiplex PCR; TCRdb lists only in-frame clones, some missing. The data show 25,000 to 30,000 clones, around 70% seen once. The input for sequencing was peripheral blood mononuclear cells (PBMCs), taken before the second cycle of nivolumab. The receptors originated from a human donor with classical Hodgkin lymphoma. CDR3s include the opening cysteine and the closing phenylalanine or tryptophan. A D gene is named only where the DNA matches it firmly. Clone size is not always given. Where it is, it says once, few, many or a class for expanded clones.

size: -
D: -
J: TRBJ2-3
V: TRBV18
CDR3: CASSPGLRDTQYF
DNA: TGTGCCAGCTCACCAGGGCTTAGGGATACGCAGTATTTT

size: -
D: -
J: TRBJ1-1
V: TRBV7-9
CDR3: CASSLERGGMNTEAFF
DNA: TGTGCCAGCAGCTTAGAGAGGGGCGGCATGAACACTGAAGCTTTCTTT

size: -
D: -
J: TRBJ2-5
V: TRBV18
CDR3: CASSPDTLGTQYF
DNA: TGTGCCAGCTCACCGGACACCCTGGGGACCCAGTACTTC

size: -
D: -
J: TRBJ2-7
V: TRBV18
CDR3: CASSPGPFYYEQYF
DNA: TGTGCCAGCTCACCAGGCCCCTTCTACTACGAGCAGTACTTC

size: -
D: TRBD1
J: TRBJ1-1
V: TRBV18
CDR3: CASSGGTGENTEAFF
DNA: TGTGCCAGCTCAGGGGGGACAGGAGAGAACACTGAAGCTTTCTTT

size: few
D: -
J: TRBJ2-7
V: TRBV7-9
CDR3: CASSLAVGAGAYEQYF
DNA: TGTGCCAGCAGCTTAGCGGTTGGAGCGGGCGCCTACGAGCAGTACTTC

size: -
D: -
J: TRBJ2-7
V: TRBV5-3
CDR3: CASLGGYF
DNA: TGTGCCAGCCTCGGTGGGTACTTC

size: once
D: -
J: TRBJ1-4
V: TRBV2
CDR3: CASSEERPGRGEKLFF
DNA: TGTGCCAGCAGTGAAGAACGGCCTGGGAGGGGTGAAAAACTGTTTTTT

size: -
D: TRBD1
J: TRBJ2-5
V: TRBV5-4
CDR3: CASSPPGQGRQETQYF
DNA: TGTGCCAGCAGCCCCCCTGGACAGGGAAGACAAGAGACCCAGTACTTC

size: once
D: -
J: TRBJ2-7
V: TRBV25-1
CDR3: CASSESNYRLSEQYF
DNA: TGTGCCAGCAGTGAATCAAACTACAGGTTAAGCGAGCAGTACTTC

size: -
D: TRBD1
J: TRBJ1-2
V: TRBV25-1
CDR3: CASSGPGQTNYGYTF
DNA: TGTGCCAGCAGTGGCCCGGGACAGACTAACTATGGCTACACCTTC

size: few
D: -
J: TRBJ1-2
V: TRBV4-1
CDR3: CASSQEGAGVGYGYTF
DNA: TGCGCCAGCAGCCAAGAAGGGGCGGGGGTCGGCTATGGCTACACCTTC

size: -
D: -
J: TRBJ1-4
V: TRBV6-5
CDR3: CASRSGSSWNEKLFF
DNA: TGTGCCAGCAGATCAGGGTCCTCGTGGAATGAAAAACTGTTTTTT

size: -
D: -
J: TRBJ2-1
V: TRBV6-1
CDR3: CAGQGMGEQFF
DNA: TGTGCCGGCCAGGGGATGGGCGAGCAGTTCTTC

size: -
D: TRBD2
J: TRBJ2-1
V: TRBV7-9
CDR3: CASSPGTSGSNEQFF
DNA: TGTGCCAGCAGCCCCGGGACTAGCGGGAGCAATGAGCAGTTCTTC

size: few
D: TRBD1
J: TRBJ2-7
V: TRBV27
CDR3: CASSLGPGQGWTYEQYF
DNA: TGTGCCAGCAGTTTAGGCCCCGGACAGGGGTGGACCTACGAGCAGTACTTC

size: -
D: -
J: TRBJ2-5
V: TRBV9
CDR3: CASSVGRGGGVRQETQYF
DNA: TGTGCCAGCAGCGTAGGCAGGGGAGGGGGGGTTAGGCAAGAGACCCAGTACTTC

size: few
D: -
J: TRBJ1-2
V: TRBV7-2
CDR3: CASSPDNYGYTF
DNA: TGTGCCAGCAGCCCAGACAACTATGGCTACACCTTC

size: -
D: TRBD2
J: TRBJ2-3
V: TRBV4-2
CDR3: CASSQEGLAGGPDTQYF
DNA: TGTGCCAGCAGCCAAGAGGGGCTAGCGGGAGGGCCAGATACGCAGTATTTT

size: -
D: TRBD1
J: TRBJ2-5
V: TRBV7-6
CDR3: CASSLVSLGTAQGRETQYF
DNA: TGTGCCAGCAGCTTAGTCTCTTTAGGGACAGCCCAGGGGAGAGAGACCCAGTACTTC

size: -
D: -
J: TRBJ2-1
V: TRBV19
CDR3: CASSIPPPYNEQFF
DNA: TGTGCCAGTAGTATCCCTCCCCCCTACAATGAGCAGTTCTTC

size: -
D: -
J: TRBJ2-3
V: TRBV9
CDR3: CASSAGGPGVDTQYF
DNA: TGTGCCAGCAGCGCCGGGGGGCCGGGGGTGGATACGCAGTATTTT

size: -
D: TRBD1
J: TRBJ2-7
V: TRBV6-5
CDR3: CASSSFPDRDSYEQYF
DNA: TGTGCCAGCAGTTCGTTCCCGGACAGGGACTCCTACGAGCAGTACTTC

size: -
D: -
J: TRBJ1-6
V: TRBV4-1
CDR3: CASSQGRGGRNSPLHF
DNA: TGCGCCAGCAGCCAAGGGAGGGGAGGGCGCAATTCACCCCTCCACTTT

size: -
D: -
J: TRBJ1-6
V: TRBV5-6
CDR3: CASSFRRADSPLHF
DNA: TGTGCCAGCAGCTTCCGCAGGGCGGACTCACCCCTCCACTTT

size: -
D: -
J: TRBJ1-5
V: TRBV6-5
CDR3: CASSSRGHSNQPQHF
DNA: TGTGCCAGCAGTTCCAGGGGACATAGCAATCAGCCCCAGCATTTT

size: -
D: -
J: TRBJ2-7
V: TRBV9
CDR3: CASSVAQDQGYEQYF
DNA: TGTGCCAGCAGCGTAGCGCAGGACCAAGGCTACGAGCAGTACTTC

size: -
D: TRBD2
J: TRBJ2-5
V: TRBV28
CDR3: CASSSARRGVSQETQYF
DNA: TGTGCCAGCAGTTCCGCGCGGCGGGGGGTTTCGCAAGAGACCCAGTACTTC

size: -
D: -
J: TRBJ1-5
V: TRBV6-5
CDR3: CASSYGMNQPQHF
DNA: TGTGCCAGCAGTTACGGCATGAATCAGCCCCAGCATTTT

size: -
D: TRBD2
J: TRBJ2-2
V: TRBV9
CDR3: CASSVGTSGRSAGELFF
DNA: TGTGCCAGCAGCGTAGGGACTAGCGGGAGATCTGCGGGGGAGCTGTTTTTT

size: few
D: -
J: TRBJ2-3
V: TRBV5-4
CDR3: CASSLADVSTDTQYF
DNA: TGTGCCAGCAGCTTGGCGGATGTTAGCACAGATACGCAGTATTTT

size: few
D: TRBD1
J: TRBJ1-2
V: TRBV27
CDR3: CASSFDRGNYGYTF
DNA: TGTGCCAGCAGTTTCGACAGGGGTAACTATGGCTACACCTTC

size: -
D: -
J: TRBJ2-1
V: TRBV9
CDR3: CASSFDLGDEQFF
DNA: TGTGCCAGCAGCTTCGACCTGGGGGATGAGCAGTTCTTC

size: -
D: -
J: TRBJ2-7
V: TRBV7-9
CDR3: CASSLAYYEQYF
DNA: TGTGCCAGCAGCTTAGCCTATTACGAGCAGTACTTC

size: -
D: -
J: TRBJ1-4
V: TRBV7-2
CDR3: CASSLGTAREKLFF
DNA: TGTGCCAGCAGCCTAGGGACGGCGAGGGAAAAACTGTTTTTT

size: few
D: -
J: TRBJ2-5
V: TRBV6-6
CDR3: CASSAERRVTAETQYF
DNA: TGTGCCAGCAGTGCTGAAAGGCGGGTAACGGCGGAGACCCAGTACTTC

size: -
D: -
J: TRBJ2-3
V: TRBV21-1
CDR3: CASSADGGGGTDTQYF
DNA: TGTGCCAGCAGCGCCGATGGAGGTGGTGGCACAGATACGCAGTATTTT

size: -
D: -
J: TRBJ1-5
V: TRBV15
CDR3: CATSPDSFYQPQHF
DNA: TGTGCCACCAGCCCGGACAGCTTCTATCAGCCCCAGCATTTT

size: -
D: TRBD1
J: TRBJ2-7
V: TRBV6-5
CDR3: CASSPDRGFSYEQYF
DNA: TGTGCCAGCAGCCCCGACAGGGGCTTCTCCTACGAGCAGTACTTC

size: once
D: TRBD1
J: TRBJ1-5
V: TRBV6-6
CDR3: CASRTGEGQPQHF
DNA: TGTGCCAGCCGGACAGGGGAAGGTCAGCCCCAGCATTTT

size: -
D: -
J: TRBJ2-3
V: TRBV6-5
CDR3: CASSYSGRPSTDTQYF
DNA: TGTGCCAGCAGTTACTCCGGGCGGCCCAGCACAGATACGCAGTATTTT

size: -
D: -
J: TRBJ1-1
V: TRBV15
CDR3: CATSREGAGAFF
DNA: TGTGCCACCAGCAGAGAAGGGGCCGGAGCTTTCTTT

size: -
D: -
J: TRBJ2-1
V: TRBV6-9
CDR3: CASSYEGYSYNEQFF
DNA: TGTGCCAGCAGTTATGAAGGGTACTCCTACAATGAGCAGTTCTTC

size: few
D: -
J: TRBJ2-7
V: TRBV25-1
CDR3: CASSGAAQYF
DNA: TGTGCCAGCAGTGGGGCTGCGCAGTACTTC

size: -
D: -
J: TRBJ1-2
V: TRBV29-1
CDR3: CSVGGAETNYGYTF
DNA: TGCAGCGTTGGGGGGGCTGAAACTAACTATGGCTACACCTTC

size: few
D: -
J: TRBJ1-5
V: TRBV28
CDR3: CASSLGGGAQPQHF
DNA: TGTGCCAGCAGTTTAGGGGGAGGCGCGCAGCCCCAGCATTTT

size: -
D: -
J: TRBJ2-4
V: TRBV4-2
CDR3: CASSQVGGEEGNIQYF
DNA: TGTGCCAGCAGCCAAGTTGGCGGAGAAGAGGGGAACATTCAGTACTTC

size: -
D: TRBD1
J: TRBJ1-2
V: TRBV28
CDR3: CASNRQGFGYGYTF
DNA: TGTGCCAGCAATCGACAGGGGTTCGGTTATGGCTACACCTTC

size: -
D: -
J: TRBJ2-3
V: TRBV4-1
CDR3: CASSQSEATLTDTQYF
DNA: TGCGCCAGCAGCCAAAGCGAGGCTACCCTCACAGATACGCAGTATTTT

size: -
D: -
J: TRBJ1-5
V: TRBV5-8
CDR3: CASSLKGFSNQPQHF
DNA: TGTGCCAGCAGCTTAAAAGGGTTTAGCAATCAGCCCCAGCATTTT

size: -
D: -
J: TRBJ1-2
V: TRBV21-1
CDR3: CAKSLGPNYGYTF
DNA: TGTGCCAAGTCCTTAGGACCCAACTATGGCTACACCTTC

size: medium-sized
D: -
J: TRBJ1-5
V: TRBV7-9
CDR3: CASSSTGPRQPQHF
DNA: TGTGCCAGCAGTTCTACAGGGCCTCGTCAGCCCCAGCATTTT

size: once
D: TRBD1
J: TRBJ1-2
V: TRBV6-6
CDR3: CASSYSTGNGYTF
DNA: TGTGCCAGCAGTTACTCGACAGGGAATGGCTACACCTTC

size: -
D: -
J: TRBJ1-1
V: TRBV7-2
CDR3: CASSSDGNTEAFF
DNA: TGTGCCAGCAGCTCGGACGGGAACACTGAAGCTTTCTTT

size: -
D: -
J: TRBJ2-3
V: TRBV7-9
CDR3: CASSLKGDTQYF
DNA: TGTGCCAGCAGCTTAAAGGGAGATACGCAGTATTTT

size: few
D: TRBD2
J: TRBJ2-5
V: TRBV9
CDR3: CASSVGTRSQETQYF
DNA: TGTGCCAGCAGCGTCGGGACTAGAAGCCAAGAGACCCAGTACTTC

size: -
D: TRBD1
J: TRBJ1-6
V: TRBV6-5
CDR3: CASSWGQGNSPLHF
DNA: TGTGCCAGCAGTTGGGGACAGGGGAATTCACCCCTCCACTTT